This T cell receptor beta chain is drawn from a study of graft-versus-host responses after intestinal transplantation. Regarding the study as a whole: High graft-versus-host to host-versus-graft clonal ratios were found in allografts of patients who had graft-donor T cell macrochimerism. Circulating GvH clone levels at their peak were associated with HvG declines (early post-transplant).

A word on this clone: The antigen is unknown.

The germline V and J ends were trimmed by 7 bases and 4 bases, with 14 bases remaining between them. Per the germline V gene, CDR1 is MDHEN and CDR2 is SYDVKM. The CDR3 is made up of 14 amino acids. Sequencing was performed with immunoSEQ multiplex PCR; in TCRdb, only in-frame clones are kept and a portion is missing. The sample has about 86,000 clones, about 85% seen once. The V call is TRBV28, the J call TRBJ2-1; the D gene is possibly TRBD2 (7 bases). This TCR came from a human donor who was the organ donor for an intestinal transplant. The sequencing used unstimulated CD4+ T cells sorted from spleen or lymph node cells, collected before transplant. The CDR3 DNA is TGTGCCAGCAAAGGGGGGGCGGCGTACAATGAGCAGTTCTTC. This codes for CASKGGAAYNEQFF.